The 14 T cell receptor beta chains below were found in one sample sequenced in a study of T cell repertoires in cytomegalovirus infection (dated by TCRdb to the late 2010s). The instrument given in TCRdb is Illumina HiSeq 1500. TCRdb reanalyzed the raw reads on its own, using fastp at Q25 for trimming and MiXCR for clone calling, and kept in-frame beta chains. Each record represents a unique CDR3 protein, reported with the most common genes and DNA among its rows. The sample contains roughly 860,000 distinct CDR3 sequences, approximately 32% of them found a single time. The ten largest clonotypes hold around an eighth of the sample. Their antigens remain unidentified. The treatment or condition label for this specimen denotes: in vitro stimulation with specific CMV peptide epitopes to enrich CMV-specific T cells. Source: cultured CD8+ T cells from PBMCs, taken from culture after CMV antigen stimulation. All receptors come from a human donor in good health (CMV status not recorded). Some clones in this sample may be carry-over from other donors' samples.

This clonotype was counted at least ten times. V gene TRBV7-6 combines with J gene TRBJ2-1; 10 bases are shared with TRBD2. CDR3 size: 14 residues. V lost 5 bases to trimming and J lost 6 bases; unmatched junction nucleotides: 4. Germline-derived CDR1 and CDR2 are SGHVS and FNYEAQ. The CDR3 is CASSPSGGLNEQFF. In DNA, the CDR3 is TGTGCCAGCAGCCCTAGCGGGGGCCTCAATGAGCAGTTCTTC.

This chain links TRBV7-9 with TRBJ1-5; the match to TRBD1 covers 9 bases. The CDR3 consists of 17 residues. The germline CDR1 and CDR2 sequences are SEHNR and FQNEAQ (reference sequence). V dropped 3 bases and J dropped 6; count of bases not matched to a gene: 12. The CDR3 sequence is CASSFGTGGGDTQPQHF. As DNA, the CDR3 is TGTGCCAGCAGCTTCGGCACAGGGGGCGGGGATACTCAGCCCCAGCATTTT.

Notes on this clonotype: This may be a read error, as it is one base from a much larger clone. The chain has TRBV27 and TRBJ1-2, with unresolved D. The CDR3 sequence is 13 residues long. The V gene's germline CDR1 is MNHEY and CDR2 SMNVEV (reference sequence). CDR3 protein: CVSSPSGNYGYTF. The CDR3 DNA follows: TGTGTCAGCAGTCCCTCCGGCAACTATGGCTACACCTTC.

In this sample, this clonotype turned up many times. The V gene is TRBV12-3 or TRBV12-4, the J gene TRBJ1-2, with 7 bases lining up with TRBD1. V dropped 2 bases and J dropped 4; count of bases not matched to a gene: 1. The CDR3 is 13 residues long. The CDR3 sequence: CASSLNRGYGYTF. The CDR3 DNA sequence: TGTGCCAGCAGTTTAAACAGGGGCTATGGCTACACCTTC.

Concerning this clonotype: The junction differs from germline at one of its ends, possibly a read error. The V and J genes are TRBV5-5 and TRBJ2-1; perhaps TRBD1 as D (6 bases). CDR3 size: 13 residues. Germline assignment: CDR1 SGHKS and CDR2 YYEKEE (reference sequence). The CDR3 loop reads CASSSDSFGSSIF. In nucleotides, the CDR3 is TGTGCCAGCAGCTCGGACAGTTTCGGAAGCTCGATCTTC.

CDR3 region: CASSFPGQTYNEQFF. Written as DNA, the CDR3 is TGTGCCAGCAGTTTCCCGGGACAGACCTACAATGAGCAGTTCTTC. This sequence joins TRBV27 and TRBJ2-1; 7 bases align to TRBD1. The trim removed 3 bases at V and 2 bases at J, leaving 4 bases unmatched. In germline, CDR1 is MNHEY, CDR2 SMNVEV (reference sequence). This CDR3 region has 15 residues.

There are a few counts of this clonotype. The V and J genes are TRBV27 and TRBJ1-1; 8 nucleotides agree with TRBD1. V shed 3 bases and J 3 bases; nucleotides not matched to a gene: 3. The CDR3 runs 14 residues. The germline V gene has CDR1 MNHEY and CDR2 SMNVEV (reference sequence). CDR3 nucleotide sequence: TGTGCCAGCAGTTTGACGACAGGGGACACTGAAGCTTTCTTT. Protein product: CASSLTTGDTEAFF.

This clonotype appeared a few times. The chain joins TRBV10-3 to TRBJ2-3, with 9 bases matching TRBD2. The length of the CDR3 is 16 residues. Germline V gives CDR1 ENHRY, CDR2 SYGVKD. V lost 6 bases and J lost 0; bases outside the gene matches: 7. The CDR3 region has the DNA TGTGCCATCAGAATAGCGGGGGAATCTAGCACAGATACGCAGTATTTT. The encoded protein is CAIRIAGESSTDTQYF.

For this clonotype: A read error is possible here, since a much larger clone lies one base away. The V gene is TRBV7-2, the J gene TRBJ1-1; D ambiguous. The CDR3 totals 14 residues. The V end was cut by 4 bases, the J end by 12 bases, with 21 bases between. CDR1 and CDR2 from the germline V gene are SGHTA and FQGNSA. The CDR3 DNA reads as TGTGCCAGCAGCTCCCATCGCGAGACACCTGGAACTTTCTTT. This translates into CASSSHRETPGTFF.

This clonotype was observed a single time. The V call is TRBV2, the J call TRBJ2-2; D perhaps matches TRBD1 (5 bases). This CDR3 spans 15 amino acids. Trimming removed 4 bases at V and 1 base at J, with 10 bases between. CDR1 and CDR2 from the germline V gene are SNHLY and FYNNEI. CDR3 sequence (DNA): TGTGCCAGCAGTGGCAGGGAAGGGAACACCGGGGAGCTGTTTTTT. It yields the protein CASSGREGNTGELFF.

J is TRBJ1-3 and V is TRBV19; D not resolved. Germline V CDR1 and CDR2: LNHDA, SQIVND (reference sequence). This CDR3 has 17 residues. Trimming stripped 2 bases from V and 0 bases from J, with 14 bases between. The CDR3 DNA sequence: TGTGCCAGTAGTATAAAATTGGTCACCTTCTCTGGAAACACCATATATTTT. Protein: CASSIKLVTFSGNTIYF.

This clonotype was detected ten times or more. The chain joins TRBV19 to TRBJ1-1; no definite D call. The CDR3 covers 18 residues. In germline, CDR1 is LNHDA, CDR2 SQIVND (reference sequence). V lost 4 bases and J 0 bases, leaving 21 bases between the germline ends. The CDR3 loop is CASSTESRGRIMNTEAFF. The CDR3 DNA is TGTGCCAGTAGTACCGAATCGAGAGGACGGATCATGAACACTGAAGCTTTCTTT.

V and J are TRBV27 and TRBJ2-7; a possible D gene is TRBD2 (5 bases). The CDR3 spans 15 residues. Trimming stripped 6 bases from V and 2 bases from J, with 17 bases between. From germline, CDR1 is MNHEY and CDR2 SMNVEV (reference sequence). The CDR3 loop is CASSQSASRAYEQYV. The CDR3 DNA reads as TGTGCCAGCAGCCAATCCGCGTCGCGGGCCTACGAGCAGTACGTC.

There are a few counts of this clonotype. This chain uses TRBV24-1 with TRBJ2-3; D may correspond to TRBD1 or TRBD2 (5 bases each). The CDR3 sequence is 12 residues long. Germline assignment: CDR1 KGHDR and CDR2 SFDVKD. Trimming cost V 1 base and J 11 bases, with 9 bases left between them. The CDR3 DNA follows: TGTGCCACCAGTGATTTTGGGACGGTGCAGTATTTT. This sequence encodes CATSDFGTVQYF.